What follows are 2 T cell receptor beta chains derived from one specimen sequenced in a study of T cell changes during pregnancy in multiple sclerosis. The table came from immunoSEQ multiplex PCR; TCRdb's copy has only in-frame clones and leaves some out. The sample records about 100,000 clones, 75% to 95% being singletons. The sequencing used peripheral blood, collected in the second trimester of pregnancy. Receptors were obtained from a female donor with multiple sclerosis, enrolled in a pregnancy study.

This clone was seen a single time. The CDR3: CASSWDRFNQPQHF. The CDR3, as DNA: TGTGCCAGCAGCTGGGACAGGTTCAATCAGCCCCAGCATTTT. The chain joins TRBV5-8 to TRBJ1-5; TRBD1 aligns across 8 bases. In germline, CDR1 is SGHTS, CDR2 YDEGEE. J lost 3 bases, V lost 3 bases, and 2 bases had no gene match. The CDR3 spans 14 residues.

V is TRBV6-5 and J is TRBJ1-1; D gene unclear. Germline CDR1 is MNHEY and CDR2 is SVGAGI. V lost 0 bases and J lost 7, with 12 bases in between. This CDR3 contains 14 residues. The CDR3 region is CASSYSRGSIEAFF. Here the CDR3 DNA reads TGTGCCAGCAGTTACTCGAGAGGTTCCATTGAAGCTTTCTTT.